The rows below give T cell receptor beta chains drawn from one sample of a study of T cell responses to AZD1222 COVID-19 vaccine. Profiling relied on immunoSEQ multiplex PCR, and the TCRdb table lists in-frame clones only, not all of them. The sample has about 89,000 clones, more than 75% seen once. This specimen was peripheral blood, taken on day 0 of MenACWY control vaccination. The receptors were sampled from an adult in good health. Both conserved end residues are part of each CDR3. The D gene is left open where the match is weak. Clone size is not always given. Where it is, it says once, few, many or a class for expanded clones.

>.|.|TRBJ2-4|TRBV5-1
TGCGCCAGCAGCTGGGAGAGCGCCATCTCAAAAAACATTCAGTACTTC
CASSWESAISKNIQYF
>TRBD1|.|TRBJ1-1|TRBV3-1/TRBV3-2
TGTGCCAGCAGCTATACAGGGGTGAACACTGAAGCTTTCTTT
CASSYTGVNTEAFF
>TRBD1|once|TRBJ2-6|TRBV6-6
TGTGCCAGCAGTCGGACAGGGGCTTTCTCTGGGGCCAACGTCCTGACTTTC
CASSRTGAFSGANVLTF
>.|once|TRBJ2-7|TRBV27
TGTGCCAGCAGTTTAGGGGCTTTCGGTCCCTTGGTCGAGCAGTACTTC
CASSLGAFGPLVEQYF
>.|few|TRBJ2-7|TRBV6-1
TGTGCCAGCAGTGAATTGGCAGGTCAACCCTACGAGCAGTACTTC
CASSELAGQPYEQYF
>TRBD1|.|TRBJ2-5|TRBV5-1
TGCGCCAGCAGTTCCATTCGGGGATATTTGGACAGGCACCAAGAGACCCAGTACTTC
CASSSIRGYLDRHQETQYF
>.|.|TRBJ2-5|TRBV28
TGTGCCAGCAGTCCGGGCCAAGAGACCCAGTACTTC
CASSPGQETQYF
>.|.|TRBJ2-7|TRBV19
TGTGCCAGTGCGGACGGGACCCACTACGAGCAGTACTTC
CASADGTHYEQYF
>.|.|TRBJ2-7|TRBV5-1
TGCGCCAGCAGCTCGCGCGATCGCTACGAGCAGTACTTC
CASSSRDRYEQYF
>.|few|TRBJ1-2|TRBV6-2/TRBV6-3
TGTGCCAGCAGTTACTCCGGGGGCGCCGGCTATGGCTACACCTTC
CASSYSGGAGYGYTF
>.|.|TRBJ1-2|TRBV6-2/TRBV6-3
TGTGCCAGCAGTTCCCTCGCCGTCTATGGCTACACCTTC
CASSSLAVYGYTF
>.|once|TRBJ2-7|TRBV5-4
TGTGCCAGCAGCTTGGGGCGACAGCCCTACGAGCAGTACTTC
CASSLGRQPYEQYF
>TRBD1|.|TRBJ1-1|TRBV27
TGTGCCAGCAGCGTAGGGCCCCCCGGACAGGGCTCTGAAGCTTTCTTT
CASSVGPPGQGSEAFF
>TRBD1|.|TRBJ1-5|TRBV19
TGTGCCAGTAGTTCCCAGGGGGAGCACAATCAGCCCCAGCATTTT
CASSSQGEHNQPQHF
>TRBD2|.|TRBJ2-1|TRBV6-1
TGTGCCAGCAGTGAAGTTCTAGCGGGGACCAATGAGCAGTTCTTC
CASSEVLAGTNEQFF
>.|once|TRBJ2-5|TRBV19
TGTGCCAGTAGCAGGGGGGTGCAAGAGACCCAGTACTTC
CASSRGVQETQYF
>.|once|TRBJ2-6|TRBV5-1
TGCGCCAGCAGCTTGGCGGCAGGGACCGGGGCCAACGTCCTGACTTTC
CASSLAAGTGANVLTF
>TRBD1|.|TRBJ2-5|TRBV12-3/TRBV12-4
TGTGCCAGCAGCTCCACAGGGGAAGAGACCCAGTACTTC
CASSSTGEETQYF
>.|.|TRBJ2-4|TRBV19
TGTGCCAGTAGTTGGAGAATTCAATCTTTAGCCAAAAACATTCAGTACTTC
CASSWRIQSLAKNIQYF
>.|.|TRBJ2-5|TRBV7-9
TGTGCCAGCAGCTTAGGGGTGGAGTGGGAGACCCAGTACTTC
CASSLGVEWETQYF
>TRBD1|.|TRBJ1-5|TRBV12-3/TRBV12-4
TGTGCCAGCAGTCAGGGGGACAATCAGCCCCAGCATTTT
CASSQGDNQPQHF
>TRBD1|once|TRBJ1-1|TRBV19
TGTGCCAGTAGTCAAAGGACAGGACGCCTGAACACTGAAGCTTTCTTT
CASSQRTGRLNTEAFF
>TRBD1|.|TRBJ1-5|TRBV6-1
TGTGCCAGCAGTGGACTCGGGACAGGGGGCTTTCAGCCCCAGCATTTT
CASSGLGTGGFQPQHF
>TRBD2|.|TRBJ2-1|TRBV5-1
TGCGCCAGCAGCTTCGGTAGCGGGAGCAATGAGCAGTTCTTC
CASSFGSGSNEQFF
>.|.|TRBJ2-7|TRBV5-5
TGTGCCAGCAGCTTGTCTGGGGGGCCATTGGGGGAGCAGTACTTC
CASSLSGGPLGEQYF
>.|.|TRBJ1-2|TRBV2
TGTGCCAGCAGTTTTGGGTCAGGGCTTGGCTACACCTTC
CASSFGSGLGYTF
>.|.|TRBJ1-5|TRBV7-2
TGTGCCAGCAGCTTAGCGCTGCAGGGGAGGAATCAGCCCCAGCATTTT
CASSLALQGRNQPQHF
>TRBD1|.|TRBJ2-5|TRBV18
TGTGCCAGCTCACCTGACTTACAGGGGCGAGAGACCCAGTACTTC
CASSPDLQGRETQYF
>.|few|TRBJ1-2|TRBV19
TGTGCCAGTAGTACAACGGGGACGGCGATTGGGGTCACCTTC
CASSTTGTAIGVTF
>.|.|TRBJ2-3|TRBV18
TGTGCCAGCTCACCACAAGGGACGGGAATTTCTGATACGCAGTATTTT
CASSPQGTGISDTQYF
>.|.|TRBJ1-2|TRBV27
TGTGCCAGCAGCTCCCCCTTGTTCTATGGCTACACCTTC
CASSSPLFYGYTF
>TRBD2|.|TRBJ2-3|TRBV7-6
TGTGCCAGCAGCTTACCAGCGGGGGGATCCACAGATACGCAGTATTTT
CASSLPAGGSTDTQYF
>TRBD1|.|TRBJ2-7|TRBV5-1
TGCGCCAGCAGCCCGGCGACAGGGAGCTCCTACGAGCAGTACTTC
CASSPATGSSYEQYF
>.|.|TRBJ2-7|TRBV5-6
TGTGCCAGCAGCTTGGCAGGCTCCTACGAGCAGTACTTC
CASSLAGSYEQYF
>.|.|TRBJ1-6|TRBV29-1
TGCAGCGCAGGTGGCACCTATAATTCACCCCTCCACTTT
CSAGGTYNSPLHF
>.|.|TRBJ1-3|TRBV18
TGTGCCAGCTCACTGAAACCGCCCAGCGGGGGAAACACCATATATTTT
CASSLKPPSGGNTIYF
>.|.|TRBJ1-2|TRBV28
TGTGCCAGCAGACTCCAACAGGGTGGTGGCTACACCTTC
CASRLQQGGGYTF
>.|.|TRBJ1-1|TRBV28
TGTGCCAGCAGCCTTACCGGGCCTCAGAACACTGAAGCTTTCTTT
CASSLTGPQNTEAFF
>.|.|TRBJ2-2|TRBV5-1
TGCGCCAGCAGCCTATCGGGAATCAACACCGGGGAGCTGTTTTTT
CASSLSGINTGELFF
>.|.|TRBJ1-3|TRBV19
TGTGCCAGTAGGAGCGCGGGGGCTGCTGGAAACACCATATATTTT
CASRSAGAAGNTIYF
>.|.|TRBJ2-7|TRBV5-3
TGTGCCAGAAGCTTGGCCAAGGCAGGGCTTACCTACGAGCAGTACTTC
CARSLAKAGLTYEQYF
>.|.|TRBJ2-7|TRBV7-8
TGTGCCAGCAGCGTTGGCCTGTACTCGGCTTCCGAGCAGTACTTC
CASSVGLYSASEQYF
>TRBD2|.|TRBJ2-7|TRBV5-1
TGCGCCAGCAGCTTGGGACCGGGGGCGGGAGGCAGGGAGCAGTACTTC
CASSLGPGAGGREQYF
>.|.|TRBJ1-1|TRBV28
TGTGCCAGCAGCAACAAACCAAACACTGAAGCTTTCTTT
CASSNKPNTEAFF
>.|few|TRBJ1-3|TRBV9
TGTGCCAGCAGCGTAGAGGGTTCGTCCGGATTCTCTGGAAACACCATATATTTT
CASSVEGSSGFSGNTIYF
>.|.|TRBJ1-5|TRBV28
TGTGCCAGCAGTTTATTCGGGCAGGGGAACCAGCCCCAGCATTTT
CASSLFGQGNQPQHF
>TRBD1|.|TRBJ2-1|TRBV20-1
TGCAGTGCTAGTCGGGACAGAGACAATGAGCAGTTCTTC
CSASRDRDNEQFF
>TRBD1|few|TRBJ1-3|TRBV6-1
TGTGCCAGCAGTGATGGGACAGGGGGTGGAAACACCATATATTTT
CASSDGTGGGNTIYF
>.|.|TRBJ1-5|TRBV6-2/TRBV6-3
TGTGCCAGCAGTTACTCATCCGGGACACCTATCAATCAGCCCCAGCATTTT
CASSYSSGTPINQPQHF
>.|.|TRBJ1-2|TRBV13
TGTGCCAGCAGCTTAAGGCAGGGACTTAACTATGGCTACACCTTC
CASSLRQGLNYGYTF
>TRBD2|few|TRBJ2-2|TRBV7-2
TGTGCCAGCAGCCCCGGAGGCGGGGGGACCACCGGGGAGCTGTTTTTT
CASSPGGGGTTGELFF
>TRBD1|.|TRBJ1-2|TRBV28
TGTGCCAGCAGGCCCGGACAGGGAGGCGGCTACACCTTC
CASRPGQGGGYTF
>.|.|TRBJ1-2|TRBV5-1
TGCGCCAGCAGCTTGGATAGTAGTACTAACTATGGCTACACCTTC
CASSLDSSTNYGYTF
>TRBD1|.|TRBJ2-2|TRBV10-2
TGCGCCAGCGAGGGGACAGGGGGAACCGGGGAGCTGTTTTTT
CASEGTGGTGELFF
>.|once|TRBJ2-2|TRBV19
TGTGCCAGCGATCGGCGTGGGGGCGCGGACACCGGGGAGCTGTTTTTT
CASDRRGGADTGELFF